Listed below are T cell receptor beta chains from one sample, sequenced in a study of blood T cell repertoires in COVID-19. Data came from immunoSEQ multiplex PCR; TCRdb stores just in-frame clones and leaves some out. There are around 370,000 clones in the sample; around 90% occur only once, and 6.5% lies in the top ten. The sample taken for sequencing was peripheral blood. These receptors all come from a man aged 18 to 30 with active or convalescent COVID-19. The CDR3 runs from the conserved cysteine through the conserved F or W. Each record gives: D gene, V gene, clone size, J gene, CDR3 protein, CDR3 DNA. A D gene is named only where the DNA matches it firmly. Only some rows state a clone size, as once, few, many or a class for expanded clones.

d_call: .
v_call: TRBV14
clone_size: .
j_call: TRBJ1-3
cdr3_aa: CASSQFRLGNTIYF
cdr3_nt: TGTGCCAGCAGCCAATTCAGACTCGGAAACACCATATATTTT

d_call: TRBD1
v_call: TRBV6-5
clone_size: .
j_call: TRBJ2-7
cdr3_aa: CASRKTGNEQYF
cdr3_nt: TGTGCCAGCAGGAAGACAGGGAACGAGCAGTACTTC

d_call: .
v_call: TRBV9
clone_size: .
j_call: TRBJ1-2
cdr3_aa: CASSVEGVVGYTF
cdr3_nt: TGTGCCAGCAGCGTAGAGGGAGTTGTGGGCTACACCTTC

d_call: .
v_call: TRBV7-3
clone_size: few
j_call: TRBJ2-1
cdr3_aa: CASSLTFTESYNEQFF
cdr3_nt: TGTGCCAGCAGCTTAACCTTTACCGAGTCCTACAATGAGCAGTTCTTC

d_call: .
v_call: TRBV4-1
clone_size: .
j_call: TRBJ2-7
cdr3_aa: CASSQDHGSPGHEQYF
cdr3_nt: TGCGCCAGCAGCCAAGATCATGGGTCACCAGGCCACGAGCAGTACTTC

d_call: TRBD1
v_call: TRBV9
clone_size: .
j_call: TRBJ2-7
cdr3_aa: CASSRQGADYEQYF
cdr3_nt: TGTGCCAGCAGCAGACAGGGGGCGGACTACGAGCAGTACTTC

d_call: .
v_call: TRBV19
clone_size: .
j_call: TRBJ2-5
cdr3_aa: CASSIGSHQETQYF
cdr3_nt: TGTGCCAGTAGTATCGGGAGCCACCAAGAGACCCAGTACTTC

d_call: .
v_call: TRBV18
clone_size: few
j_call: TRBJ2-5
cdr3_aa: CASSPGQQETQYF
cdr3_nt: TGTGCCAGCTCACCAGGACAGCAAGAGACCCAGTACTTC

d_call: .
v_call: TRBV9
clone_size: .
j_call: TRBJ2-1
cdr3_aa: CASSVTGVSYNEQFF
cdr3_nt: TGTGCCAGCAGCGTCACGGGGGTTTCCTACAATGAGCAGTTCTTC

d_call: .
v_call: TRBV6-6
clone_size: .
j_call: TRBJ1-2
cdr3_aa: CASSSYRVNYGYTF
cdr3_nt: TGTGCCAGCAGTTCGTACAGGGTGAACTATGGCTACACCTTC

d_call: .
v_call: TRBV11-2
clone_size: .
j_call: TRBJ2-7
cdr3_aa: CASSFGPITYEQYF
cdr3_nt: TGTGCCAGCAGCTTCGGTCCTATAACCTACGAGCAGTACTTC

d_call: .
v_call: TRBV6-2/TRBV6-3
clone_size: .
j_call: TRBJ2-1
cdr3_aa: CASSYRTEQFF
cdr3_nt: TGTGCCAGCAGTTACCGGACAGAGCAGTTCTTC

d_call: .
v_call: TRBV2
clone_size: few
j_call: TRBJ1-1
cdr3_aa: CASSGGRMNTEAFF
cdr3_nt: TGTGCCAGCAGTGGGGGCAGAATGAACACTGAAGCTTTCTTT

d_call: .
v_call: TRBV28
clone_size: .
j_call: TRBJ1-2
cdr3_aa: CASSLLSGYGYTF
cdr3_nt: TGTGCCAGCAGTTTATTGTCAGGTTATGGCTACACCTTC

d_call: .
v_call: TRBV12-5
clone_size: .
j_call: TRBJ2-2
cdr3_aa: CASGLLRGSGELFF
cdr3_nt: TGTGCTAGTGGTTTGCTCAGGGGCAGCGGGGAGCTGTTTTTT

d_call: .
v_call: TRBV5-5
clone_size: .
j_call: TRBJ2-1
cdr3_aa: CASSFTQQDNNEQFF
cdr3_nt: TGTGCCAGCAGCTTTACCCAACAAGATAACAATGAGCAGTTCTTC

d_call: TRBD1
v_call: TRBV10-3
clone_size: .
j_call: TRBJ2-7
cdr3_aa: CAISRIGQGLDEQYF
cdr3_nt: TGTGCCATCAGTCGCATTGGACAGGGGCTCGACGAGCAGTACTTC

d_call: TRBD2
v_call: TRBV10-3
clone_size: once
j_call: TRBJ2-1
cdr3_aa: CAISESSAGGAYNEQFF
cdr3_nt: TGTGCCATCAGTGAGTCTTCGGCGGGGGGGGCCTACAATGAGCAGTTCTTC

d_call: .
v_call: TRBV6-5
clone_size: .
j_call: TRBJ2-6
cdr3_aa: CASRGGSSGANVLTF
cdr3_nt: TGTGCCAGCAGGGGGGGTAGCTCTGGGGCCAACGTGCTGACTTTC

d_call: TRBD1
v_call: TRBV28
clone_size: .
j_call: TRBJ2-7
cdr3_aa: CASSSSWDSSYEQYF
cdr3_nt: TGTGCCAGCAGTTCCTCGTGGGACAGCTCCTACGAGCAGTACTTC

d_call: .
v_call: TRBV5-5
clone_size: .
j_call: TRBJ1-4
cdr3_aa: CASSWQGKNEKLFF
cdr3_nt: TGTGCCAGCAGCTGGCAGGGGAAAAATGAAAAACTGTTTTTT

d_call: TRBD1
v_call: TRBV2
clone_size: .
j_call: TRBJ1-5
cdr3_aa: CASIRDRGPNQPQHF
cdr3_nt: TGTGCCAGCATAAGAGACAGGGGCCCCAATCAGCCCCAGCATTTT

d_call: .
v_call: TRBV19
clone_size: .
j_call: TRBJ2-7
cdr3_aa: CASSNTGTYEQYF
cdr3_nt: TGTGCCAGTAGTAACACAGGGACCTACGAGCAGTACTTC

d_call: TRBD2
v_call: TRBV30
clone_size: .
j_call: TRBJ2-3
cdr3_aa: CAWTPGNSGGDTQYF
cdr3_nt: TGTGCCTGGACCCCGGGAAATAGCGGGGGAGATACGCAGTATTTT

d_call: TRBD2
v_call: TRBV7-6
clone_size: .
j_call: TRBJ2-3
cdr3_aa: CASSFPGLAGQGDTQYF
cdr3_nt: TGTGCCAGCAGCTTCCCGGGACTAGCGGGGCAGGGAGATACGCAGTATTTT

d_call: .
v_call: TRBV23-1
clone_size: once
j_call: TRBJ1-6
cdr3_aa: CASSQIPGTKSPLHF
cdr3_nt: TGCGCCAGCAGTCAAATTCCAGGGACAAAGTCACCCCTCCACTTT

d_call: .
v_call: TRBV29-1
clone_size: .
j_call: TRBJ2-7
cdr3_aa: CSVRGKGWSYEQYF
cdr3_nt: TGCAGCGTTAGGGGTAAGGGTTGGTCCTACGAGCAGTACTTC

d_call: .
v_call: TRBV18
clone_size: .
j_call: TRBJ1-1
cdr3_aa: CASSPAGLTVNTEAFF
cdr3_nt: TGTGCCAGCTCACCGGCAGGTCTGACAGTGAACACTGAAGCTTTCTTT

d_call: .
v_call: TRBV18
clone_size: .
j_call: TRBJ1-1
cdr3_aa: CASSPGWNRPNTEAFF
cdr3_nt: TGTGCCAGCTCACCAGGGTGGAACAGGCCGAACACTGAAGCTTTCTTT

d_call: TRBD1
v_call: TRBV7-3
clone_size: .
j_call: TRBJ1-2
cdr3_aa: CASSLIGGDGYTF
cdr3_nt: TGTGCCAGCAGCTTAATAGGGGGCGATGGCTACACCTTC

d_call: TRBD2
v_call: TRBV7-9
clone_size: .
j_call: TRBJ2-3
cdr3_aa: CASSGSGRGADTQYF
cdr3_nt: TGTGCCAGCAGCGGTAGCGGGAGGGGTGCAGATACGCAGTATTTT

d_call: .
v_call: TRBV7-3
clone_size: .
j_call: TRBJ2-7
cdr3_aa: CASSLLGGATYEQYF
cdr3_nt: TGTGCCAGCAGCTTACTAGGTGGCGCCACTTACGAGCAGTACTTC

d_call: .
v_call: TRBV6-6
clone_size: .
j_call: TRBJ1-5
cdr3_aa: CASSHDDTNQPQHF
cdr3_nt: TGTGCCAGCAGTCACGACGACACGAATCAGCCCCAGCATTTT

d_call: .
v_call: TRBV15
clone_size: .
j_call: TRBJ2-5
cdr3_aa: CATSSERPFQETQYF
cdr3_nt: TGTGCCACCAGCAGTGAGCGCCCATTTCAAGAGACCCAGTACTTC

d_call: TRBD1
v_call: TRBV30
clone_size: few
j_call: TRBJ2-5
cdr3_aa: CAWSVGTGVGETQYF
cdr3_nt: TGTGCCTGGAGTGTGGGGACAGGGGTTGGGGAGACCCAGTACTTC

d_call: TRBD1
v_call: TRBV6-2/TRBV6-3
clone_size: .
j_call: TRBJ2-2
cdr3_aa: CASSYNQGAGELFF
cdr3_nt: TGTGCCAGCAGTTACAATCAGGGGGCAGGGGAGCTGTTTTTT

d_call: TRBD2
v_call: TRBV18
clone_size: .
j_call: TRBJ2-1
cdr3_aa: CASSPPGLAGGPYNEQFF
cdr3_nt: TGTGCCAGCTCACCGCCGGGACTAGCGGGGGGGCCGTACAATGAGCAGTTCTTC

d_call: TRBD1
v_call: TRBV7-9
clone_size: .
j_call: TRBJ1-2
cdr3_aa: CASSLARGQVGYGYTF
cdr3_nt: TGTGCCAGCAGCTTAGCGCGGGGACAGGTTGGGTATGGCTACACCTTC

d_call: .
v_call: TRBV15
clone_size: once
j_call: TRBJ1-5
cdr3_aa: CATSRFGSNQPQHF
cdr3_nt: TGTGCCACCAGCAGATTCGGTAGCAATCAGCCCCAGCATTTT

d_call: .
v_call: TRBV21-1
clone_size: .
j_call: TRBJ1-2
cdr3_aa: CASKAPGGGGYTF
cdr3_nt: TGTGCCAGTAAAGCCCCAGGCGGGGGTGGCTACACCTTC

d_call: .
v_call: TRBV19
clone_size: once
j_call: TRBJ1-5
cdr3_aa: CASGVSQPQHF
cdr3_nt: TGTGCCAGCGGGGTAAGTCAGCCCCAGCATTTT

d_call: .
v_call: TRBV2
clone_size: .
j_call: TRBJ1-1
cdr3_aa: CASRAGRAGTEAFF
cdr3_nt: TGTGCCAGCAGAGCCGGGAGGGCCGGCACTGAAGCTTTCTTT

d_call: TRBD2
v_call: TRBV18
clone_size: .
j_call: TRBJ2-7
cdr3_aa: CASSPGLAGVTYEQYF
cdr3_nt: TGTGCCAGCTCACCTGGACTAGCGGGAGTAACCTACGAGCAGTACTTC

d_call: .
v_call: TRBV11-1
clone_size: .
j_call: TRBJ1-1
cdr3_aa: CASRRLINTEAFF
cdr3_nt: TGTGCCAGCAGGCGGCTCATCAACACTGAAGCTTTCTTT

d_call: .
v_call: TRBV4-1
clone_size: .
j_call: TRBJ1-5
cdr3_aa: CASSQNRQGKRSQPQHF
cdr3_nt: TGCGCCAGCAGCCAAAATCGGCAGGGGAAGAGGAGTCAGCCCCAGCATTTT

d_call: .
v_call: TRBV6-6
clone_size: .
j_call: TRBJ2-7
cdr3_aa: CASTYGGGADF
cdr3_nt: TGTGCCAGCACCTACGGTGGGGGGGCGGACTTC

d_call: .
v_call: TRBV5-6
clone_size: .
j_call: TRBJ1-2
cdr3_aa: CASSLNTGYGYTF
cdr3_nt: TGTGCCAGCAGCTTGAACACAGGGTACGGCTACACCTTC

d_call: .
v_call: TRBV2
clone_size: .
j_call: TRBJ2-5
cdr3_aa: CASSLLAIQETQYF
cdr3_nt: TGTGCCAGCAGTCTACTAGCTATCCAAGAGACCCAGTACTTC

d_call: .
v_call: TRBV10-3
clone_size: .
j_call: TRBJ2-7
cdr3_aa: CAISDQQGRGSYEQYF
cdr3_nt: TGTGCCATCAGTGATCAACAGGGACGAGGGTCCTACGAGCAGTACTTC

d_call: TRBD2
v_call: TRBV3-1/TRBV3-2
clone_size: .
j_call: TRBJ2-7
cdr3_aa: CASSLVISSGTEQYF
cdr3_nt: TGTGCCAGCAGCCTGGTAATCTCTAGCGGGACCGAGCAGTACTTC

d_call: TRBD1
v_call: TRBV19
clone_size: .
j_call: TRBJ1-5
cdr3_aa: CASSITGGGDQPQHF
cdr3_nt: TGTGCCAGTAGTATCACAGGGGGAGGGGATCAGCCCCAGCATTTT

d_call: TRBD1
v_call: TRBV7-2
clone_size: medium-sized
j_call: TRBJ1-1
cdr3_aa: CASSDRGTEAFF
cdr3_nt: TGTGCCAGCAGCGACAGGGGGACTGAAGCTTTCTTT